These 26 T cell receptor beta chains share one sample of origin, sequenced in a study of CXCR3-negative and CXCR3-positive naive CD8 T cells. UMI-labeled 5' RACE TRB cDNA libraries were prepared from the cells. TCRdb processed the 5' RACE reads again and assigns one entry to each CDR3 protein, with no DNA. The table for this sample gives about 89,000 distinct CDR3 sequences. Their target antigens are unknown. Study outcomes and limitations: Naive CXCR3-positive cells had TRB CDR3s more hydrophobic than those of CXCR3-negative naive cells.

Sequenced sample: naive CXCR3+ CD8+ T cells from blood. Subset in this sample: CD45RO-CCR7+CD27+CD95- naive CD8+ T cells expressing CXCR3 (TNR3+). Source of these receptors: a human donor in good health. Some clones in this sample may be carry-over from other donors' samples.

This chain links TRBV20-1 with TRBJ2-1; there is no DNA to check the TCRdb D call of TRBD1. This CDR3 has 16 residues. Germline loops: CDR1 DFQATT, CDR2 SNEGSKA (reference sequence). This CDR3 reads CSARDQLAGAVDEQFF.

The rearrangement uses TRBV7-2 and TRBJ2-6; the D call from TCRdb, TRBD1, cannot be confirmed without DNA. The V gene's germline CDR1 is SGHTA and CDR2 FQGNSA. The CDR3 loop spans 13 amino acids. The CDR3 region is CASRGHGANVLTF.

The chain couples TRBV11-2 to TRBJ1-3; TCRdb names TRBD1, which stays unverified in the absence of DNA. The CDR3 is made up of 14 amino acids. CDR1 SGHAT and CDR2 FQNNGV come from the germline V gene. The CDR3 is CASNDRSAGNTIYF.

The chain is built from TRBV12-3 or TRBV12-4 and TRBJ2-7; TCRdb gives TRBD2 as the D gene, but with no DNA this cannot be confirmed. CDR3 length: 14 amino acids. This chain's CDR3 is CASSLGTLTYEQYF.

This chain connects TRBV28 to TRBJ2-3; TCRdb's D call of TRBD2 is untestable without DNA. This CDR3 has 17 amino acids. CDR1 is MDHEN, CDR2 SYDVKM, per germline. CDR3: CASSYAFAGGQSDTQYF.

The chain employs TRBV28 and TRBJ2-2; TCRdb indicates TRBD1, and absent DNA this call remains unverified. CDR1 is MDHEN and CDR2 is SYDVKM in the germline V gene. CDR3 length equals 14 residues. The CDR3 loop is CASSYRGGAGELFF.

The chain employs TRBV5-6 and TRBJ2-5; TCRdb lists TRBD2, though no DNA is available to test this call. The CDR3 has 15 amino acids. Per germline, CDR1 SGHDT and CDR2 YYEEEE. The CDR3 spells CASSPGTTMEETQYF.

This CDR3 reads CASSLEEDYFYEQYF. The chain is built from TRBV9 and TRBJ2-7; lacking DNA, the TRBD2 call made by TCRdb goes unchecked. Germline V lookup: CDR1 SGDLS, CDR2 YYNGEE. The CDR3 is 15 residues long.

This chain connects TRBV18 to TRBJ2-5; as DNA is missing, the TRBD1 call by TCRdb cannot be tested. From germline, CDR1 is KGHSH and CDR2 LQKENI. The CDR3 covers 16 residues. This chain's CDR3 is CASSPPSPDAYETQYF.

V gene TRBV4-1 combines with J gene TRBJ2-1. The CDR3 is made up of 14 amino acids. Germline assignment: CDR1 MGHRA and CDR2 YSYEKL. The CDR3 sequence is CASSHAVGYNEQFF.

The CDR3 here is CSARKTRERGNIQYF. The rearrangement joins TRBV20-1 to TRBJ2-4; the D gene TCRdb calls, TRBD1, cannot be checked with no DNA. The CDR3 runs to 15 residues. The germline V gene encodes CDR1 DFQATT and CDR2 SNEGSKA (reference sequence).

The chain employs TRBV7-2 and TRBJ2-1; TCRdb's D call of TRBD2 is untestable without DNA. Germline CDR1 is SGHTA and CDR2 is FQGNSA. The CDR3 has 15 amino acids. CDR3 protein: CASSLGLAGGGEQFF. The full variable domain, with the rest looked up from reference TRBV7-2 and TRBJ2-1, is GAGVSQSPSNKVTEKGKDVELRCDPISGHTALYWYRQSLGQGLEFLIYFQGNSAPDKSGLPSDRFSAERTGGSVSTLTIQRTQQEDSAVYLCASSLGLAGGGEQFFGPGTRLTVL.

The rearrangement links TRBV7-9 to TRBJ1-1. The CDR3 is 12 amino acids. The V gene's germline CDR1 is SEHNR and CDR2 FQNEAQ (reference sequence). The CDR3 reads CASSLESTEAFF.

This chain connects TRBV7-8 to TRBJ2-1; the D call of TRBD1 rests on TCRdb alone, since no DNA is present to check it. The germline CDR1 and CDR2 sequences are SGHVS and FQNEAQ. The CDR3 has 12 amino acids. The CDR3 region is CASSLAGGSEFF.

The chain has TRBV3-1 and TRBJ1-4; the D call of TRBD1 rests on TCRdb alone, since no DNA is present to check it. Per the germline V gene, CDR1 is LGHDT and CDR2 is YNNKEL (reference sequence). The CDR3 is made up of 15 amino acids. The CDR3 protein is CASSQGGHANEKLFF.

The chain recombines TRBV5-1 with TRBJ2-7; the D gene TCRdb calls, TRBD1, cannot be checked with no DNA. CDR1 SGHRS and CDR2 YFSETQ come from the germline V gene. The CDR3 length is 15 residues. The CDR3 loop is CASSDQGKGSPEQYF. Combining the CDR3 with reference TRBV5-1 and TRBJ2-7 gives the whole variable domain KAGVTQTPRYLIKTRGQQVTLSCSPISGHRSVSWYQQTPGQGLQFLFEYFSETQRNKGNFPGRFSGRQFSNSRSEMNVSTLELGDSALYLCASSDQGKGSPEQYFGPGTRLTVT.

The CDR3 loop is CAWVRDRVANYGYTF. The J gene is TRBJ1-2, the V gene TRBV30; lacking DNA, the TRBD1 call made by TCRdb goes unchecked. Germline V CDR1 and CDR2: GTSNPN, SVGIG (reference sequence). CDR3 length: 15 residues.

The gene calls are TRBV20-1 and TRBJ2-1; there is no DNA to check the TCRdb D call of TRBD2. From germline, CDR1 is DFQATT and CDR2 SNEGSKA (reference sequence). The CDR3 has 16 amino acids. The CDR3 sequence is CSARQGTTRSYNEQFF.

This CDR3 is CASSGGDERFF. The chain links TRBV12-3 or TRBV12-4 to TRBJ2-1; with no DNA, the TCRdb D assignment of TRBD2 cannot be verified. CDR3 length: 11 residues.

The rearrangement uses TRBV9 and TRBJ2-5; checking the TCRdb D call of TRBD2 is not possible without DNA. The CDR3 has 14 residues. Per germline, CDR1 SGDLS and CDR2 YYNGEE. CDR3 region: CASSEGLAEETQYF.

This CDR3 reads CASSLGQGRAEAFF. The rearrangement uses TRBV3-1 and TRBJ1-1; TCRdb's D gene call, TRBD1, goes unchecked for lack of DNA. This CDR3 region has 14 residues. Germline V gene lookup returns CDR1 LGHDT and CDR2 YNNKEL (reference sequence).

J is TRBJ2-1 and V is TRBV7-9; TCRdb returns TRBD2, unconfirmable since there is no DNA. This CDR3 is built from 14 residues. Germline V gene data show CDR1 as SEHNR and CDR2 as FQNEAQ (reference sequence). The CDR3 spells CASSPPGAANEQFF.

The V gene is TRBV9, the J gene TRBJ1-3. Looked up from germline, CDR1 is SGDLS and CDR2 is YYNGEE. CDR3 size: 17 residues. CDR3 sequence reads: CASSVDGSYNSGNTIYF.

The chain recombines TRBV7-3 with TRBJ2-2; the D call of TRBD2 rests on TCRdb alone, since no DNA is present to check it. The germline V gene encodes CDR1 SGHTA and CDR2 FQGTGA. The CDR3 runs 19 residues. CDR3 region: CASSSEDFMGLDNTGELFF.

The chain is built from TRBV7-6 and TRBJ2-5; the D call of TRBD2 rests on TCRdb alone, since no DNA is present to check it. CDR1 and CDR2 (germline): SGHVS, FNYEAQ. The CDR3 totals 17 residues. The CDR3 region is CASSLGFRDGRQETQYF.

This chain connects TRBV5-1 to TRBJ2-2; no DNA is available, so the TRBD2 call from TCRdb remains unchecked. The length of the CDR3 is 18 residues. Germline CDR1 reads SGHRS; CDR2 reads YFSETQ. CDR3 sequence reads: CASSLDGPVLANTGELFF.